These T cell receptor beta chains were read from a single sample in a study of blood T cell repertoires in COVID-19. The protocol was immunoSEQ multiplex PCR, while the TCRdb copy is restricted to in-frame clones and leaves out a portion. The sample has 120,000 or so clones, 70% to 90% seen once; the top ten hold less than 8%. Sequences were obtained from peripheral blood. The receptors come from a man in his forties or fifties with acute or convalescent COVID-19. CDR3s leave out the opening cysteine and the closing phenylalanine or tryptophan. A D gene is named only where the DNA matches it firmly.

v_gene: TRBV2; j_gene: TRBJ1-1; d_gene: TRBD1; CDR3aa: ASQRTGQNTEAF
v_gene: TRBV5-6; j_gene: TRBJ2-1; d_gene: TRBD2; CDR3aa: ASSLRGLASYNEQF
v_gene: TRBV29-1; j_gene: TRBJ1-6; d_gene: TRBD1; CDR3aa: SVAQGSNSPLH
v_gene: TRBV5-1; j_gene: TRBJ1-1; d_gene: TRBD1; CDR3aa: ASSTTQGAGGTEAF
v_gene: TRBV19; j_gene: TRBJ2-2; d_gene: TRBD2; CDR3aa: ASSILTSGRVGGELF
v_gene: TRBV18; j_gene: TRBJ2-3; d_gene: NA; CDR3aa: ASSPTTDEKTTDTQY
v_gene: TRBV19; j_gene: TRBJ2-2; d_gene: NA; CDR3aa: ASSIDANTGELF
v_gene: TRBV2; j_gene: TRBJ2-2; d_gene: NA; CDR3aa: ASSGSGSGELF
v_gene: TRBV7-2; j_gene: TRBJ2-7; d_gene: NA; CDR3aa: ASSLGLAFHEQY
v_gene: TRBV19; j_gene: TRBJ2-1; d_gene: TRBD1; CDR3aa: ATRDRGSGNEQF
v_gene: TRBV11-3; j_gene: TRBJ2-7; d_gene: TRBD2; CDR3aa: ASSPGLAGAPYEQY